This TCR beta chain was captured by sequencing in a study of T cell responses to AZD1222 COVID-19 vaccine. Notes on this clone: Its antigen remains unidentified.

The data were produced by immunoSEQ multiplex PCR, yet TCRdb's version contains in-frame clones alone and is incomplete. The sample shows about 34,000 clones, roughly 89% of them seen only once. Study outcomes and limitations: Baseline seropositives among AZD1222 recipients totaled only five or six. A mostly white British donor set with more females was recruited, and clonal diversity was possibly underestimated.

Unmatched junction bases numbered 5, after V lost 6 bases and J lost 6 bases. The CDR3 extends over 14 amino acids. Germline assignment: CDR1 SNHLY and CDR2 FYNNEI. This sequence originates from an adult in good health. This specimen was peripheral blood, taken on day 0 of AZD1222 vaccination. V is TRBV2 and J is TRBJ2-7; the match to TRBD2 covers 13 bases. The CDR3 DNA sequence: TGTGCCAGCAGGGGACTAGCGGGGTATACCGAGCAGTACTTC. This translates into CASRGLAGYTEQYF.